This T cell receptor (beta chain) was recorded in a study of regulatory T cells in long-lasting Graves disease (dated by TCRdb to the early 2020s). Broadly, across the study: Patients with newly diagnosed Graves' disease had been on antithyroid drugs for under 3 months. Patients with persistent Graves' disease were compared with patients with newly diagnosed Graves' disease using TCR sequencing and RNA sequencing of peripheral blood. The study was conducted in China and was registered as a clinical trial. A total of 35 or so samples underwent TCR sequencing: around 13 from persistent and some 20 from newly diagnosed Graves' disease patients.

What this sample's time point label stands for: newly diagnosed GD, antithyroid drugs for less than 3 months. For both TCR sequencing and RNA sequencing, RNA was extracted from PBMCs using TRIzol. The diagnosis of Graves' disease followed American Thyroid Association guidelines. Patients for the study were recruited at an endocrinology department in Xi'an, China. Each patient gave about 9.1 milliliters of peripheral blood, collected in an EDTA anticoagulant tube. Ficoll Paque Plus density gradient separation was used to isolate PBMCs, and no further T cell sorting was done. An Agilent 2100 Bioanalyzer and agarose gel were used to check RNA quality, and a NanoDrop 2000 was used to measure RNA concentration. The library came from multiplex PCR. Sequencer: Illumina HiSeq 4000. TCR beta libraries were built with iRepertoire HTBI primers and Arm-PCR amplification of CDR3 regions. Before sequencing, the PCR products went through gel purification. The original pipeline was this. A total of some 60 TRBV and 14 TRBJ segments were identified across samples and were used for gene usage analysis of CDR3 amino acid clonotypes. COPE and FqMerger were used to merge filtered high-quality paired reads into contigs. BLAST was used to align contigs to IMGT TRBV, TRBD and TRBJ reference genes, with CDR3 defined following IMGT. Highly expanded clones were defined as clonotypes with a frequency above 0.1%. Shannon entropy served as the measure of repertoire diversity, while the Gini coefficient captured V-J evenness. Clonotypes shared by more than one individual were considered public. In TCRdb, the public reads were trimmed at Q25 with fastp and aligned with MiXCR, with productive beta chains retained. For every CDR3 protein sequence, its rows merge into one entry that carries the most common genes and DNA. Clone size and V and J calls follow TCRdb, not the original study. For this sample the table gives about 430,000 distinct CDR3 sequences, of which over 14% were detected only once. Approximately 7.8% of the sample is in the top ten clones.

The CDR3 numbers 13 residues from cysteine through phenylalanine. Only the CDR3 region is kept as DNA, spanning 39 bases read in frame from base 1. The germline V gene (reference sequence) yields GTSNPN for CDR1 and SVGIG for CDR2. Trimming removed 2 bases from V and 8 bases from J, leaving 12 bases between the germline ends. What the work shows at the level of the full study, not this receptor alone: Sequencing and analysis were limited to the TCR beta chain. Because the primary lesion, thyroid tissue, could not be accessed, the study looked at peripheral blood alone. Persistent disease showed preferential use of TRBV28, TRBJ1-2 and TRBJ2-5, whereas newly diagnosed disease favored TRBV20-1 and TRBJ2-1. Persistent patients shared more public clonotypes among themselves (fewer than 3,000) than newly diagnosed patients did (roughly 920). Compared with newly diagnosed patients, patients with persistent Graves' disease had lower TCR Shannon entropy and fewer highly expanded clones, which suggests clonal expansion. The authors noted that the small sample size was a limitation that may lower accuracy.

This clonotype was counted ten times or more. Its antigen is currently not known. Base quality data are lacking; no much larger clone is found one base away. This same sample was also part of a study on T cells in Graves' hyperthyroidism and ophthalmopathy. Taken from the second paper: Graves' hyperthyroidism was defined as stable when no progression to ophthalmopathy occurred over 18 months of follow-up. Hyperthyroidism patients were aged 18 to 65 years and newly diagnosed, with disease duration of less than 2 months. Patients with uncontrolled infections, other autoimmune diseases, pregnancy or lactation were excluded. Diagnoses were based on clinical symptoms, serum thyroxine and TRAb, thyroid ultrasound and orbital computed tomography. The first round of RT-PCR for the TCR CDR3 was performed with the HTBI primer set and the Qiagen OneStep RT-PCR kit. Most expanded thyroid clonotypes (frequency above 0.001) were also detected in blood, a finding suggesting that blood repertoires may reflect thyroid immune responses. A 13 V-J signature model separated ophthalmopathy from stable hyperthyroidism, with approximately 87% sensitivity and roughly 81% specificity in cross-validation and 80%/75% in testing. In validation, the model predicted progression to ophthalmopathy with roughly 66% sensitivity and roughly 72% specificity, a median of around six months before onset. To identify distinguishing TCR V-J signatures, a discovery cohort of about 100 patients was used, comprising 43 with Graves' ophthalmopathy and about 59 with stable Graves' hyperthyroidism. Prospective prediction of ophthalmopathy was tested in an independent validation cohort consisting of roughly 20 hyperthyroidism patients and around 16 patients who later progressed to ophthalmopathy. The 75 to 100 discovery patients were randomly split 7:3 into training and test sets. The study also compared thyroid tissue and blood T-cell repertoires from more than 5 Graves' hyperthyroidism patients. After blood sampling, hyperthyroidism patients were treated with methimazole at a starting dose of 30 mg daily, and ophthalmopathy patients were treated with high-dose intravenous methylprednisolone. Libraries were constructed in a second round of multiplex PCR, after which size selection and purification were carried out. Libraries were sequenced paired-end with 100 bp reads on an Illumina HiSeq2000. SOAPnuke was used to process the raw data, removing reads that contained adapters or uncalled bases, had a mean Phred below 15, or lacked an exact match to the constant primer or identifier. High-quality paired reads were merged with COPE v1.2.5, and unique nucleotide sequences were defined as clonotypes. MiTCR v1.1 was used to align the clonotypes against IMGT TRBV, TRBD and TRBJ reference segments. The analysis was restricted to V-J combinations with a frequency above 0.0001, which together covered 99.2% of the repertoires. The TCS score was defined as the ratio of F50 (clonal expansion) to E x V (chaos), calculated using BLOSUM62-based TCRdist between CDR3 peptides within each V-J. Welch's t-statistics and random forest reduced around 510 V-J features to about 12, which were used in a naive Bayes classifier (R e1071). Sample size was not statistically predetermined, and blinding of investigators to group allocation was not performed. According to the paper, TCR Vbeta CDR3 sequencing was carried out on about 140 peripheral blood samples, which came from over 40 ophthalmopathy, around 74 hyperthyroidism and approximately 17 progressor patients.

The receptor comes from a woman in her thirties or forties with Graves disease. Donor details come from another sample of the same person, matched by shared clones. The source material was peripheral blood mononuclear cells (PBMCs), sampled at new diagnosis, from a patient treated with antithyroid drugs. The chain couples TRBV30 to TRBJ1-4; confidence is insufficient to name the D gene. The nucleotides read TGTGCCTGGAGTTTCAGCCGAGGGGAAAAACTGTTTTTT. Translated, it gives CAWSFSRGEKLFF. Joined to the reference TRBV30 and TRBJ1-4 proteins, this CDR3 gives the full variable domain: SQTIHQWPATLVQPVGSPLSLECTVEGTSNPNLYWYRQAAGRGLQLLFYSVGIGQISSEVPQNLSASRPQDRQFILSSKKLLLSDSGFYLCAWSFSRGEKLFFGSGTQLSVL.